These 29 T cell receptor beta chains came from one sample sequenced in a study of blood T cell repertoires in COVID-19. Produced via immunoSEQ multiplex PCR; TCRdb's table is partial and in-frame only. The data contain some 200,000 clones, 80% to 90% of them singletons. Sequenced material: peripheral blood. The source of these receptors is a woman aged 50 to 65 with active or convalescent COVID-19.

V usage is TRBV18 and J usage is TRBJ2-1; 10 positions agree with TRBD1. Germline V gene lookup returns CDR1 KGHSH and CDR2 LQKENI. The CDR3 is 17 amino acids. The V segment lost 3 bases and the J segment 1 base; nucleotides outside the gene matches: 6. The CDR3 protein is CASSPPRDRGSYNEQFF. For the CDR3, the DNA is TGTGCCAGCTCACCTCCTCGGGACAGGGGTTCCTACAATGAGCAGTTCTTC. The variable domain in full, completed from reference TRBV18 and TRBJ2-1, reads NAGVMQNPRHLVRRRGQEARLRCSPMKGHSHVYWYRQLPEEGLKFMVYLQKENIIDESGMPKERFSAEFPKEGPSILRIQQVVRGDSAAYFCASSPPRDRGSYNEQFFGPGTRLTVL.

The rearrangement links TRBV6-5 to TRBJ1-5; perhaps TRBD1 as D (5 bases). Between the trimmed V and J ends, which lost 11 bases and 0 bases, there was a span of 14 bases. Germline values: CDR1 MNHEY, CDR2 SVGAGI. This CDR3 is 14 amino acids long. DNA of the CDR3: TGTGCCGGGTCAGGGTTCTATAGCAATCAGCCCCAGCATTTT. As protein: CAGSGFYSNQPQHF.

The J gene is TRBJ2-5, the V gene TRBV9; D is perhaps TRBD2 (5 bases). V gave up 4 bases and J gave up 5 bases, with 18 bases separating them. The CDR3 extends over 15 amino acids. Germline V CDR1 and CDR2: SGDLS, YYNGEE. This chain's CDR3 is CASSPRSGPGETQYF. In DNA form, the CDR3 reads TGTGCCAGCAGCCCACGGTCCGGCCCGGGGGAGACCCAGTACTTC.

The chain carries TRBV10-3 and TRBJ2-2, with D perhaps TRBD1 (6 bases). Looked up from germline, CDR1 is ENHRY and CDR2 is SYGVKD. This CDR3 is 18 amino acids long. Between the trimmed V and J ends, which lost 2 bases and 4 bases, there was a span of 20 bases. DNA of the CDR3: TGTGCCATCAGTGAGGCGGACCCGACAGGTGTAAGCACCGGGGAGCTGTTTTTT. This gives the protein CAISEADPTGVSTGELFF.

The CDR3 DNA is TGTGCCAGCAGCTTAGAGGCGGAAAGGGGAACTAACTATGGCTACACCTTC. This sequence encodes CASSLEAERGTNYGYTF. The chain is built from TRBV7-9 and TRBJ1-2; maybe TRBD1 (5 bases). The CDR3 length is 17 residues. Germline values: CDR1 SEHNR, CDR2 FQNEAQ (reference sequence). V was clipped by 1 base and J by 0 bases, with 15 bases between them.

The V and J genes are TRBV7-9 and TRBJ2-3; D possibly corresponds to TRBD1 (5 bases). From germline, CDR1 is SEHNR and CDR2 FQNEAQ (reference sequence). Trimming shortened V by 6 bases and J by 2 bases, and 6 bases separated the two germline ends. This CDR3 has 12 amino acids. For the CDR3, the DNA is TGTGCCAGCAGACAGGACACAGATACGCAGTATTTT. Translating it yields CASRQDTDTQYF.

The chain couples TRBV5-1 to TRBJ1-1; 8 bases match TRBD1. Germline CDR1 SGHRS, CDR2 YFSETQ. The CDR3 is made up of 14 amino acids. V lost 5 bases, J lost 4 bases, and 7 bases stayed unmatched. CDR3 sequence (DNA): TGCGCCAGCAGGGAAGACAGGGGCGCCACTGAAGCTTTCTTT. This translates into CASREDRGATEAFF.

V gene TRBV5-1 combines with J gene TRBJ1-4, with 10 bases aligning to TRBD1. CDR1 is SGHRS and CDR2 is YFSETQ in the germline V gene. V lost 2 bases and J lost 11; bases outside the gene matches: 6. CDR3 size: 14 residues. CDR3 in DNA: TGCGCCAGCAGCTTACGACAGGGGGCTCAGAAACTGTTTTTT. The encoded protein is CASSLRQGAQKLFF.

This clone was found once. The V gene is TRBV28, the J gene TRBJ1-4, with D hard to call. V was clipped by 6 bases and J by 6 bases, with 8 bases between them. Germline V gene sequence: CDR1 MDHEN, CDR2 SYDVKM. The CDR3 has 12 amino acids. DNA of the CDR3: TGTGCCAGCAGGGTTAGAGATGAAAAACTGTTTTTT. Translating gives CASRVRDEKLFF.

This rearrangement joins TRBV12-5 to TRBJ2-7; TRBD2 matches at 10 bases. Germline CDR1 reads LGHNT; CDR2 reads FRNRAP. Losses at the gene ends were 6 bases for V and 0 bases for J; bases not matched to a gene: 8. This CDR3 is built from 16 residues. CDR3 amino acids: CASGLAGVPGSYEQYF. In DNA, the CDR3 is TGTGCTAGTGGGCTAGCGGGAGTGCCCGGCTCCTACGAGCAGTACTTC. Full variable domain (outside the CDR3, taken from reference TRBV12-5 and TRBJ2-7): DARVTQTPRHKVTEMGQEVTMRCQPILGHNTVFWYRQTMMQGLELLAYFRNRAPLDDSGMPKDRFSAEMPDATLATLKIQPSEPRDSAVYFCASGLAGVPGSYEQYFGPGTRLTVT.

The chain has TRBV12-3 or TRBV12-4 and TRBJ2-1; TRBD2 might be the D (5 bases). The CDR3 length is 12 residues. Trimming removed 4 bases at V and 8 bases at J, with 9 bases between. The CDR3 spells CASSSAADEQFF. The DNA of the CDR3 is TGTGCCAGCAGTTCGGCAGCGGATGAGCAGTTCTTC.

The CDR3 here is CASSSSLRVYTGELFF. The CDR3 bases are TGTGCCAGCAGCAGCTCTCTCAGGGTGTACACCGGGGAGCTGTTTTTT. The chain employs TRBV21-1 and TRBJ2-2; TRBD1 is the table's D call and was not checked against the DNA. TRBV21-1 is annotated as a pseudogene. The CDR3 contains 16 residues.

V usage is TRBV2 and J usage is TRBJ1-4; D not resolved. CDR1 and CDR2 from the germline V gene are SNHLY and FYNNEI. CDR3 length equals 14 residues. Trimming removed 6 bases from V and 4 bases from J, with 12 bases in between. The CDR3 loop reads CASRPTRINEKLFF. For the CDR3, the DNA is TGTGCCAGCAGACCTACTCGAATTAATGAAAAACTGTTTTTT.

CDR3 residues: CASSQANRGLAGQETQYF. In DNA, the CDR3 is TGTGCCAGCAGCCAAGCCAACAGGGGACTAGCGGGTCAAGAGACCCAGTACTTC. This sequence joins TRBV4-2 and TRBJ2-5; TRBD2 agrees at 12 bases. V was pared by 1 base and J by 2 bases, with 8 bases of the junction left unmatched. Germline V CDR1 and CDR2: LGHNA, YNFKEQ. The CDR3 contains 18 residues.

This chain joins TRBV18 and TRBJ2-1, with TRBD2 identical over 7 bases. CDR3 length: 15 amino acids. The V gene's germline CDR1 is KGHSH and CDR2 LQKENI. V gave up 0 bases and J gave up 7 bases; unmatched junction bases: 6. The CDR3 loop is CASSPPSGPRNEQFF. CDR3 DNA sequence: TGTGCCAGCTCACCACCTAGCGGGCCTCGAAATGAGCAGTTCTTC. The full variable domain, its missing parts supplied by reference TRBV18 and TRBJ2-1, is NAGVMQNPRHLVRRRGQEARLRCSPMKGHSHVYWYRQLPEEGLKFMVYLQKENIIDESGMPKERFSAEFPKEGPSILRIQQVVRGDSAAYFCASSPPSGPRNEQFFGPGTRLTVL.

The chain joins TRBV6-1 to TRBJ1-6; 7 nucleotides match TRBD1. The CDR3 totals 17 residues. V shed 3 bases, J shed 5 bases, and the junction held 10 bases outside the gene matches. The germline V gene has CDR1 MNHNS and CDR2 SASEGT. In nucleotides, the CDR3 is TGTGCCAGCAGTGATGACAGGGCGCGATTACATAATTCACCCCTCCACTTT. As protein: CASSDDRARLHNSPLHF.

V is TRBV7-9 and J is TRBJ2-7, with 8 bases aligning to TRBD1. V lost 5 bases and J lost 3; bases outside the gene matches: 6. Germline-derived CDR1 and CDR2 are SEHNR and FQNEAQ (reference sequence). The CDR3 extends over 14 amino acids. CDR3 amino acids: CASSPPGGVYEQYF. The DNA for the CDR3 is TGTGCCAGCAGCCCCCCAGGGGGCGTCTACGAGCAGTACTTC.

The J gene is TRBJ2-2, the V gene TRBV24-1, with TRBD2 identical over 9 bases. V lost 3 bases, J lost 5 bases, and 3 bases stayed unmatched. The CDR3 runs 15 residues. Germline CDR1 reads KGHDR; CDR2 reads SFDVKD. The CDR3, as DNA: TGTGCCACCAGTGATCTTAGCGGGAGAACCGGGGAGCTGTTTTTT. As protein: CATSDLSGRTGELFF.

The table lists this clone with a few counts. This chain links TRBV7-9 with TRBJ2-7; possible D gene TRBD1, 8 bases. CDR1 SEHNR and CDR2 FQNEAQ come from the germline V gene (reference sequence). The CDR3 is 17 amino acids. V lost 4 bases, J lost 8 bases, and 27 bases lay in between. In nucleotides, the CDR3 is TGTGCCAGCAGCTCAGACGCCGGGACAGGCAGGACTAGTAAGCAGTACTTC. This gives the protein CASSSDAGTGRTSKQYF.

The chain links TRBV5-1 to TRBJ1-2; D unclear. Per the germline V gene, CDR1 is SGHRS and CDR2 is YFSETQ. The CDR3 spans 13 residues. The germline V and J ends were trimmed by 2 bases and 1 base, with 6 bases remaining between them. The CDR3 loop is CASSFEYNYGYTF. The CDR3 DNA reads as TGCGCCAGCAGCTTCGAGTATAACTATGGCTACACCTTC.

The rearrangement joins TRBV10-1 to TRBJ2-2; 7 bases match TRBD1. CDR3 length equals 16 residues. Germline loops: CDR1 WNHNN, CDR2 SYGVQD (reference sequence). After removal of 6 bases from V and 5 bases from J, the junction contained 12 bases not matched to a gene. The CDR3 DNA is TGCGCCAGCAGCCAAGGACAGGTCAGGGGAACCGGGGAGCTGTTTTTT. The encoded protein is CASSQGQVRGTGELFF.

The CDR3 spells CASSSFGGNQPQHF. As DNA, the CDR3 is TGTGCCAGCAGCTCATTCGGGGGGAATCAGCCCCAGCATTTT. The gene calls are TRBV6-5 and TRBJ1-5; tentative D call: TRBD1 (5 bases). Trimming left V 6 bases short and J 4 bases short, with 13 bases between. Germline V gives CDR1 MNHEY, CDR2 SVGAGI. This CDR3 comprises 14 residues.

V is TRBV27 and J is TRBJ2-5, with 9 bases aligning to TRBD2. Germline V CDR1 and CDR2: MNHEY, SMNVEV (reference sequence). This CDR3 is 14 amino acids long. J was trimmed by 8 bases and V by 5 bases; bases with no gene match: 9. The CDR3 region has the DNA TGTGCCAGCAGTCTGGGACTAGCTGGGCAAACCCAGTACTTC. Its translation is CASSLGLAGQTQYF.

This clone was observed a handful of times. This chain uses TRBV7-8 with TRBJ2-1, with TRBD1 matching 10 bases. Germline V lookup: CDR1 SGHVS, CDR2 FQNEAQ. Trimming removed 5 bases from V and 8 bases from J; junction bases left unmatched: 12. The CDR3 has 16 residues. CDR3 sequence (DNA): TGTGCCAGCAGCAAGACCGCCGGGACAGGGGTGTATGAGCAGTTCTTC. It yields the protein CASSKTAGTGVYEQFF. The whole variable domain, remainder taken from reference TRBV7-8 and TRBJ2-1, is GAGVSQSPRYKVAKRGQDVALRCDPISGHVSLFWYQQALGQGPEFLTYFQNEAQLDKSGLPSDRFFAERPEGSVSTLKIQRTQQEDSAVYLCASSKTAGTGVYEQFFGPGTRLTVL.

The rearrangement links TRBV4-1 to TRBJ1-1; 8 bases align to TRBD1. V dropped 4 bases and J dropped 0; count of bases not matched to a gene: 4. There are 15 residues in the CDR3. Germline loops: CDR1 MGHRA, CDR2 YSYEKL. In nucleotides, the CDR3 is TGCGCCAGCAGCCGTCCGACAGGGGTGAACACTGAAGCTTTCTTT. It yields the protein CASSRPTGVNTEAFF.

The CDR3 nucleotides are TGTGCCAGCTCAACCGGGGGGGACGGCAATGAAGCTTTCTTT. It is translated as CASSTGGDGNEAFF. The chain uses TRBV18 and TRBJ1-1, with D possibly being TRBD1 (5 bases). Between the trimmed V and J ends, which lost 5 bases and 7 bases, there was a span of 17 bases. Germline-derived CDR1 and CDR2 are KGHSH and LQKENI. The CDR3 loop spans 14 amino acids.

The genes are TRBV27 and TRBJ2-1; TRBD1 matches at 9 bases. The germline gives CDR1 MNHEY, CDR2 SMNVEV (reference sequence). The CDR3 contains 15 residues. The ends lost 6 bases at V and 3 bases at J; junction bases unmatched: 6. The CDR3 here is CASRGGQGIYNEQFF. CDR3 DNA: TGTGCCAGCAGGGGGGGACAGGGAATCTACAATGAGCAGTTCTTC.

In its sample, this clone was seen a few times. CDR3 sequence: CASSPGLISQETQYF. DNA for the CDR3: TGTGCCAGCAGCCCCGGACTCATCTCTCAAGAGACCCAGTACTTC. The chain joins TRBV7-8 to TRBJ2-5; D might be TRBD2 (5 bases). V was shortened by 5 bases and J by 2 bases, with 15 bases between the two germline ends. The length of the CDR3 is 15 residues. Germline V gives CDR1 SGHVS, CDR2 FQNEAQ.

The chain is built from TRBV9 and TRBJ1-2; 9 bases are shared with TRBD1. The CDR3 spans 16 residues. Trimming took 0 bases from V and 0 from J; bases not matched to a gene: 3. Germline CDR1 reads SGDLS; CDR2 reads YYNGEE. CDR3 in DNA: TGTGCCAGCAGCGTAGTTGGACAGGGGACTAACTATGGCTACACCTTC. This sequence encodes CASSVVGQGTNYGYTF. The variable domain in full, with the rest retrieved from reference TRBV9 and TRBJ1-2, is DSGVTQTPKHLITATGQRVTLRCSPRSGDLSVYWYQQSLDQGLQFLIQYYNGEERAKGNILERFSAQQFPDLHSELNLSSLELGDSALYFCASSVVGQGTNYGYTFGSGTRLTVV.